This TCR beta chain was recorded in a study of OX40 agonist ivuxolimab in advanced cancers. Study-level points and caveats: Dose levels from 0.1 to 3.0 mg/kg saw CD4+ and CD8+ blood T cells expand clonally by week 6. Part of the nonresponder group also had normalized T-cell clonal expansion that was low.

The CDR3 consists of 14 residues. Trimming took off 3 bases at V and 5 bases at J, with 14 bases between the two ends. CDR1 is SGHNT, CDR2 YYREEE, per germline (reference sequence). Only in-frame clones appear in the TCRdb table, and some are missing; sequencing was by immunoSEQ multiplex PCR. The profile shows tens of thousands of clones, roughly 83% of them singletons. This clone occurred once. What it binds is unknown. The sequences come from CD4+ or CD8+ T cells sorted from blood, collected in a trial of the OX40 agonist ivuxolimab. This chain joins TRBV5-4 and TRBJ1-1, with a weak D call TRBD1 (6 bases). This TCR derives from an adult with an advanced solid tumor such as melanoma, head and neck, liver or kidney cancer. CDR3 in amino acids: CASSWAGERTEAFF. The CDR3 DNA is TGTGCCAGCAGCTGGGCAGGGGAGAGGACTGAAGCTTTCTTT. The whole variable domain, filled in from reference TRBV5-4 and TRBJ1-1, reads ETGVTQSPTHLIKTRGQQVTLRCSSQSGHNTVSWYQQALGQGPQFIFQYYREEENGRGNFPPRFSGLQFPNYSSELNVNALELDDSALYLCASSWAGERTEAFFGQGTRLTVV.